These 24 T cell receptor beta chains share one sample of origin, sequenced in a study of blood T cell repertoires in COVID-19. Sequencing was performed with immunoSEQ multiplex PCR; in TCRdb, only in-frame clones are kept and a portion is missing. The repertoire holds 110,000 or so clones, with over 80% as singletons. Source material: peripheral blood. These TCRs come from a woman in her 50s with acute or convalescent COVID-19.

CDR3 nucleotides: TGTGCCACCAGTGAAGGACAGGGCTATGGCTACACCTTC. Translation gives CATSEGQGYGYTF. J is TRBJ1-2 and V is TRBV24-1; TRBD1 matches at 8 bases. This CDR3 contains 13 residues. Germline V lookup: CDR1 KGHDR, CDR2 SFDVKD. V shed 4 bases, J shed 4 bases, and the junction held 1 base outside the gene matches.

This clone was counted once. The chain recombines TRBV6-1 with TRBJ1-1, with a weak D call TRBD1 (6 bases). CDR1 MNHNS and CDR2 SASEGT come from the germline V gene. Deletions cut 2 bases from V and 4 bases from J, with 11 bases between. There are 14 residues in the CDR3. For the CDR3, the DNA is TGTGCCAGCAGTGAAAGTGGGGGCATCACTGAAGCTTTCTTT. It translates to CASSESGGITEAFF.

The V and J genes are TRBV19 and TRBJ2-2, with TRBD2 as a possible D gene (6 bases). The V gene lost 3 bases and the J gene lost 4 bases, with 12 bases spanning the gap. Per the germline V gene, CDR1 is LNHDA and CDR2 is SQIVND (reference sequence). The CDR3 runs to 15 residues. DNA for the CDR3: TGTGCCAGTAGTATTGATAGCGGAACCACCGGGGAGCTGTTTTTT. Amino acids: CASSIDSGTTGELFF.

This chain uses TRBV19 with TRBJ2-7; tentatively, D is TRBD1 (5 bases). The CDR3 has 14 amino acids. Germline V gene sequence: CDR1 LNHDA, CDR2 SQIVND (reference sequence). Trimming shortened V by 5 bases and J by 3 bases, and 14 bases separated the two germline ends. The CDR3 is CASSFQGSLYEQYF. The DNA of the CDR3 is TGTGCCAGTAGTTTCCAGGGCTCACTCTACGAGCAGTACTTC.

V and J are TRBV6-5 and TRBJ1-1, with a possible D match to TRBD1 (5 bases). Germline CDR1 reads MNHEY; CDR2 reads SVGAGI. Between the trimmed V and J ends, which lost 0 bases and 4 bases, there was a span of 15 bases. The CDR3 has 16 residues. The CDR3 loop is CASSYSIGEFGTEAFF. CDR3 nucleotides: TGTGCCAGCAGTTACTCGATAGGGGAATTTGGCACTGAAGCTTTCTTT.

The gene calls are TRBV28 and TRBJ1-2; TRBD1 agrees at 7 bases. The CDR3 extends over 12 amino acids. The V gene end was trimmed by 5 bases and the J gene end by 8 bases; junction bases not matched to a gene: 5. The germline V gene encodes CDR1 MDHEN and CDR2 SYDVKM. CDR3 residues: CASSPDRKGYTF. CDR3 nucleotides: TGTGCCAGCAGTCCGGACAGGAAAGGCTACACCTTC.

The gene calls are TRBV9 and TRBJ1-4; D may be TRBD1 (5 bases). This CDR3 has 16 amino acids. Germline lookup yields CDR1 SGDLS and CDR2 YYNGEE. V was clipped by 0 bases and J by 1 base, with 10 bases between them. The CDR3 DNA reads TGTGCCAGCAGCGTAGGCTTGGGGCGAACTAATGAAAAACTGTTTTTT. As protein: CASSVGLGRTNEKLFF.

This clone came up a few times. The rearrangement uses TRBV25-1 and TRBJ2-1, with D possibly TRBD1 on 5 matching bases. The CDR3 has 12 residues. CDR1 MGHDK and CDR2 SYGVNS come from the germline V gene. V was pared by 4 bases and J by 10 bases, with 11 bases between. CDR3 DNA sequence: TGTGCCAGCAGTGTAACAGGATGGGAGCAGTTCTTC. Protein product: CASSVTGWEQFF.

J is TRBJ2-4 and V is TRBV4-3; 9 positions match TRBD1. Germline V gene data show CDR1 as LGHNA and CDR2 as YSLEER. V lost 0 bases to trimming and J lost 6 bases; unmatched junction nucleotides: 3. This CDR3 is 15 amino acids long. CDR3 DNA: TGCGCCAGCAGCCAAGATACACAGGGGGCAAACATTCAGTACTTC. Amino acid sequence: CASSQDTQGANIQYF.

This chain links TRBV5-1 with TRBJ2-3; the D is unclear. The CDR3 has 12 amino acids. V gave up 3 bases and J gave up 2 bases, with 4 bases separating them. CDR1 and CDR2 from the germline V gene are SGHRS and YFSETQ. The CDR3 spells CASSYYTDTQYF. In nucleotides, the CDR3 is TGCGCCAGCAGCTACTACACAGATACGCAGTATTTT.

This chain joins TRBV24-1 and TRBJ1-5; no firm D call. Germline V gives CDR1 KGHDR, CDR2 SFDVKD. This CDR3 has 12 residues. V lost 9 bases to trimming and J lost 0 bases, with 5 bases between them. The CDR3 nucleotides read TGTGCCACCTCAGATAGCAATCAGCCCCAGCATTTT. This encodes CATSDSNQPQHF.

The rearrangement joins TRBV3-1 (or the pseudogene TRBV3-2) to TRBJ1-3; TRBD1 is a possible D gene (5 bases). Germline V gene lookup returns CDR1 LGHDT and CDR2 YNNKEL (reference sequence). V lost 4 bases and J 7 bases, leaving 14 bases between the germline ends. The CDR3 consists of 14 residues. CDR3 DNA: TGTGCCAGCAGCCCATCAACGGGGGGGAACACCATATATTTT. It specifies CASSPSTGGNTIYF.

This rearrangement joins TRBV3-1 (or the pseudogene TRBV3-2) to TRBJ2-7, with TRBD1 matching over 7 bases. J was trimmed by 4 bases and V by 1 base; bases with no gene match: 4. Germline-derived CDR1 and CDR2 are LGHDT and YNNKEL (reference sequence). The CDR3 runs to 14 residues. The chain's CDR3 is CASSQAGQRYEQYF. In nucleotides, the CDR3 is TGTGCCAGCAGCCAAGCGGGACAGAGGTACGAGCAGTACTTC.

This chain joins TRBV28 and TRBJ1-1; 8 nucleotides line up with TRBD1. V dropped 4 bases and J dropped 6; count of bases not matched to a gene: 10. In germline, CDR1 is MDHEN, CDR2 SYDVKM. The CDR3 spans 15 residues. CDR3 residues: CASSSLGQGAPEAFF. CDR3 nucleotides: TGTGCCAGCAGTTCGTTAGGACAGGGTGCTCCTGAAGCTTTCTTT.

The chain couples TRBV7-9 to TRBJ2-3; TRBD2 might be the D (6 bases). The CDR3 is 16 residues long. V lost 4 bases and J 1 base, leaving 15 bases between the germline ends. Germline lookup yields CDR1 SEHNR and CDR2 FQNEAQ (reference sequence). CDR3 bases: TGTGCCAGCAGCTCACAGGCGGGGTTCGGCACAGATACGCAGTATTTT. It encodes CASSSQAGFGTDTQYF. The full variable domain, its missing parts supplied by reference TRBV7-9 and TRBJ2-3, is DTGVSQNPRHKITKRGQNVTFRCDPISEHNRLYWYRQTLGQGPEFLTYFQNEAQLEKSRLLSDRFSAERPKGSFSTLEIQRTEQGDSAMYLCASSSQAGFGTDTQYFGPGTRLTVL.

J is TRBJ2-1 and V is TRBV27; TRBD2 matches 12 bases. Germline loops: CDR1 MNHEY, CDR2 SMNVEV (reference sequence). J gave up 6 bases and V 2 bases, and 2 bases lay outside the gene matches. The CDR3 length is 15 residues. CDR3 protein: CASSLRLAGVNEQFF. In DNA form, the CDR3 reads TGTGCCAGCAGTTTAAGACTAGCGGGAGTCAATGAGCAGTTCTTC.

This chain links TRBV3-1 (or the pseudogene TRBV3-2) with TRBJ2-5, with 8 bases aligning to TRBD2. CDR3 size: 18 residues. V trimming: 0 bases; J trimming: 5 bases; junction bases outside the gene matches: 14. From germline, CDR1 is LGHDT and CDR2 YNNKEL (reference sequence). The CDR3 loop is CASSQEASHGRVGETQYF. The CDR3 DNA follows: TGTGCCAGCAGCCAAGAAGCGTCTCACGGGAGGGTCGGGGAGACCCAGTACTTC.

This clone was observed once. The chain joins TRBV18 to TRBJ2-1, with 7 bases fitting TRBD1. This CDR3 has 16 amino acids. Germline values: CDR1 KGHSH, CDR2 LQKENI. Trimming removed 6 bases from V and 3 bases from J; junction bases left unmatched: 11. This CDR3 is CASSSARGPLYNEQFF. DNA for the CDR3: TGTGCCAGCTCCTCGGCGAGGGGGCCGCTCTACAATGAGCAGTTCTTC.

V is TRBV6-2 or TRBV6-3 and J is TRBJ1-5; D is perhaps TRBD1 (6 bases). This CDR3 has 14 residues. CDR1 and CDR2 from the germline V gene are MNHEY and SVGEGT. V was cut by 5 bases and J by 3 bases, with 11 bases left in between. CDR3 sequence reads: CASSDGQLNQPQHF. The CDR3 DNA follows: TGTGCCAGCAGTGACGGACAGCTCAATCAGCCCCAGCATTTT.

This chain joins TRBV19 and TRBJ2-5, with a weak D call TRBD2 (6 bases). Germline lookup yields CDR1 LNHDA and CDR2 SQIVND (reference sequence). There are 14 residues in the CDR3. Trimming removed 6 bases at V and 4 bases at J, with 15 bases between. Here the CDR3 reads CASRPGGPGETQYF. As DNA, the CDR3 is TGTGCCAGTAGACCAGGAGGGCCCGGAGAGACCCAGTACTTC.

The CDR3 DNA follows: TGTGCCTGGAGTGTAATCGGGACAGATATCTACGAGCAGTACTTC. Its protein is CAWSVIGTDIYEQYF. The chain couples TRBV30 to TRBJ2-7, with TRBD1 matching 7 bases. The V segment lost 0 bases and the J segment 3 bases; nucleotides outside the gene matches: 8. CDR1 and CDR2 from the germline V gene are GTSNPN and SVGIG (reference sequence). There are 15 residues in the CDR3.

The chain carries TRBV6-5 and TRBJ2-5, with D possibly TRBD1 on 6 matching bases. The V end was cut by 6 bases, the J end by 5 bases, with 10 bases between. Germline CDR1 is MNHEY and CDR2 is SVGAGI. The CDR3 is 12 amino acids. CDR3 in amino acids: CASRQGHETQYF. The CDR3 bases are TGTGCCAGCAGACAGGGTCACGAGACCCAGTACTTC.

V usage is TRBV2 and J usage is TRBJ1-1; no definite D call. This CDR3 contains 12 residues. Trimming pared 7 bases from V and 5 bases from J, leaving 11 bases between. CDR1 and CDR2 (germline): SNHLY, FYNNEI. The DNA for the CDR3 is TGTGCCAGCAAGTCTCCTCGGACTGAAGCTTTCTTT. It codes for CASKSPRTEAFF.

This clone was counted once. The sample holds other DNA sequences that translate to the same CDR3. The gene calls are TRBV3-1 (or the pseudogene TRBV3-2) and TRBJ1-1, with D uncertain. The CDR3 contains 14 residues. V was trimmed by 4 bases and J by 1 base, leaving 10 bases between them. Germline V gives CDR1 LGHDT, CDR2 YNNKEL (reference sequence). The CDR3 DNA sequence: TGTGCCAGCAGCCCTCTGACACAGAACACTGAAGCTTTCTTT. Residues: CASSPLTQNTEAFF.